This entry lists 5 T cell receptor beta chains sequenced from one sample in a study of Tregs in tolerant kidney transplant recipients. Produced via immunoSEQ multiplex PCR; TCRdb's table is partial and in-frame only. The table includes roughly 250,000 clones, 80% to 85% detected once. The specimen was CD4+ T cells from blood. These receptors came from a human donor in good health.

The J gene is TRBJ1-2, the V gene TRBV30; the D is unclear. V was shortened by 0 bases and J by 0 bases, with 14 bases between the two germline ends. CDR1 and CDR2 (germline): GTSNPN, SVGIG (reference sequence). The CDR3 consists of 16 residues. The CDR3 reads CAWSVTPAATNYGYTF. DNA for the CDR3: TGTGCCTGGAGTGTAACCCCCGCGGCCACTAACTATGGCTACACCTTC.

This chain uses TRBV10-3 with TRBJ1-1; 7 bases line up with TRBD1. V lost 5 bases, J lost 1 base, and 4 bases stayed unmatched. This CDR3 spans 14 amino acids. CDR1 ENHRY and CDR2 SYGVKD come from the germline V gene. DNA for the CDR3: TGTGCCATCAGTTCGGCAGGGGGGAACACTGAAGCTTTCTTT. It specifies CAISSAGGNTEAFF.

This chain joins TRBV6-5 and TRBJ2-3; 7 positions agree with TRBD1. Germline V lookup: CDR1 MNHEY, CDR2 SVGAGI. CDR3 length equals 14 residues. Trimming cost V 4 bases and J 2 bases; bases outside gene matches: 3. This CDR3 reads CASSSGGPTDTQYF. DNA of the CDR3: TGTGCCAGCAGTTCAGGGGGACCCACAGATACGCAGTATTTT.

The V call is TRBV7-9, the J call TRBJ2-5; 7 nucleotides line up with TRBD1. CDR1 is SEHNR and CDR2 is FQNEAQ in the germline V gene (reference sequence). After removal of 5 bases from V and 3 bases from J, the junction contained 6 bases not matched to a gene. The CDR3 loop spans 14 amino acids. As DNA, the CDR3 is TGTGCCAGCAGCGAATGGGGGACAGAAGAGACCCAGTACTTC. This codes for CASSEWGTEETQYF.

The chain links TRBV7-2 to TRBJ2-7, with D possibly TRBD2 on 5 matching bases. CDR3 size: 13 residues. Trimming shortened V by 5 bases and J by 4 bases, and 12 bases separated the two germline ends. In germline, CDR1 is SGHTA, CDR2 FQGNSA. The CDR3 bases are TGTGCCAGCAGCCCCTCGAGGGAGTACGAGCAGTACTTC. As protein: CASSPSREYEQYF.